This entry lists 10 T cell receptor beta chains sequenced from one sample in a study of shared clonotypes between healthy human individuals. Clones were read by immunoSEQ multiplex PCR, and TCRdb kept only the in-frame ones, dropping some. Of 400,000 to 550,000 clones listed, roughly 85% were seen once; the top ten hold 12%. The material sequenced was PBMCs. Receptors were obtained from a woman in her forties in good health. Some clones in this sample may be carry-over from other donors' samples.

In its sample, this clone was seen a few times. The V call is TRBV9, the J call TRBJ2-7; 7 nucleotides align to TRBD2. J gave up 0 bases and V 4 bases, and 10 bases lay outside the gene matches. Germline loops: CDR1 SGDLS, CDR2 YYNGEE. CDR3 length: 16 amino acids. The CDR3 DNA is TGTGCCAGCAGCCCCGGTCCGGGGAGGGGCTCCTACGAGCAGTACTTC. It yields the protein CASSPGPGRGSYEQYF.

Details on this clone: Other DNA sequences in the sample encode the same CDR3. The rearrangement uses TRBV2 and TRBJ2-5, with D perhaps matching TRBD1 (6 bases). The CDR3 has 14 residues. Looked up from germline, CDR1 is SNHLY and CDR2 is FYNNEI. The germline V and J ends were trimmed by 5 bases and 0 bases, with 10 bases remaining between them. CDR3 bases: TGTGCCAGCAGTCGAGACAGGAACCAAGAGACCCAGTACTTC. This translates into CASSRDRNQETQYF.

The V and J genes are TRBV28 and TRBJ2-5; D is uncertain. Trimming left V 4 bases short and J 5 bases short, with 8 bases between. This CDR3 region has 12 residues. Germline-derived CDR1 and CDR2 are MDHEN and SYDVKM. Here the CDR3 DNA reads TGTGCCAGCAGTTCGAGATGGGAGACCCAGTACTTC. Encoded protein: CASSSRWETQYF. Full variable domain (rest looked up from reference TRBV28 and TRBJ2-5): DVKVTQSSRYLVKRTGEKVFLECVQDMDHENMFWYRQDPGLGLRLIYFSYDVKMKEKGDIPEGYSVSREKKERFSLILESASTNQTSMYLCASSSRWETQYFGPGTRLLVL.

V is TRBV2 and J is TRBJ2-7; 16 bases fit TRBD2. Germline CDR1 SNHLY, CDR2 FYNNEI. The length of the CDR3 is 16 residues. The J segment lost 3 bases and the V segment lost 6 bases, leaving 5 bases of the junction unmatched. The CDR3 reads CASSPGTSGRGYEQYF. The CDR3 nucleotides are TGTGCCAGCAGCCCCGGGACTAGCGGGAGGGGCTACGAGCAGTACTTC.

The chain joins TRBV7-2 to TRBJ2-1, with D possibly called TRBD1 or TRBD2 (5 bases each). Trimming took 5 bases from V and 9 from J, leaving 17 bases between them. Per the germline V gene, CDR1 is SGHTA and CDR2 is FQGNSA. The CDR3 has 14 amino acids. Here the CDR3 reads CASSLRRGSSEQFF. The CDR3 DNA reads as TGTGCCAGCAGCCTCCGCCGGGGCTCCAGTGAGCAGTTCTTC.

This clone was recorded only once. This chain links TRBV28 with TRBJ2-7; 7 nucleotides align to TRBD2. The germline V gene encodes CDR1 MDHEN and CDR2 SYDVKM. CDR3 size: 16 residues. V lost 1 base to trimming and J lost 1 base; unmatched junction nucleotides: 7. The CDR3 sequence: CASSLLALAESYEQYF. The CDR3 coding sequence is TGTGCCAGCAGTTTATTGGCCCTAGCGGAATCCTACGAGCAGTACTTC.

The CDR3 region is CASSQGGGEETQYF. The CDR3 DNA sequence: TGCGCCAGCAGCCAGGGTGGGGGTGAAGAGACCCAGTACTTC. The chain is built from TRBV5-1 and TRBJ2-5, with D perhaps being TRBD1 or TRBD2 (5 bases each). The V gene's germline CDR1 is SGHRS and CDR2 YFSETQ. V dropped 4 bases and J dropped 3 bases, with 13 bases sitting between them. CDR3 length: 14 residues.

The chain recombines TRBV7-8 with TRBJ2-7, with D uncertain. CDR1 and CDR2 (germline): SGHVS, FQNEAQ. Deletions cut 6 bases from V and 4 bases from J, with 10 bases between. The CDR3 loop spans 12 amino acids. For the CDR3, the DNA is TGTGCCAGCAGTGCTAGTGGGTACGAGCAGTACTTC. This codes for CASSASGYEQYF.

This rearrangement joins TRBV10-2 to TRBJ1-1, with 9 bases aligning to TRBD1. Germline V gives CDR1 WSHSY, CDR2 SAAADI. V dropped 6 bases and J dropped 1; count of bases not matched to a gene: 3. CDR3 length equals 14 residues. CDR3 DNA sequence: TGCGCCAGCAGCTTGGGACAGGGGAACACTGAAGCTTTCTTT. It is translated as CASSLGQGNTEAFF.

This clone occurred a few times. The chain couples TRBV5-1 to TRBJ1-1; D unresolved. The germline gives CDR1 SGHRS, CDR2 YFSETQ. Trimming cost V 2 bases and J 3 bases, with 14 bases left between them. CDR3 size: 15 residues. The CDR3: CASSFEGGGYTEAFF. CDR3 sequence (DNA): TGCGCCAGCAGCTTCGAGGGCGGAGGGTACACTGAAGCTTTCTTT.